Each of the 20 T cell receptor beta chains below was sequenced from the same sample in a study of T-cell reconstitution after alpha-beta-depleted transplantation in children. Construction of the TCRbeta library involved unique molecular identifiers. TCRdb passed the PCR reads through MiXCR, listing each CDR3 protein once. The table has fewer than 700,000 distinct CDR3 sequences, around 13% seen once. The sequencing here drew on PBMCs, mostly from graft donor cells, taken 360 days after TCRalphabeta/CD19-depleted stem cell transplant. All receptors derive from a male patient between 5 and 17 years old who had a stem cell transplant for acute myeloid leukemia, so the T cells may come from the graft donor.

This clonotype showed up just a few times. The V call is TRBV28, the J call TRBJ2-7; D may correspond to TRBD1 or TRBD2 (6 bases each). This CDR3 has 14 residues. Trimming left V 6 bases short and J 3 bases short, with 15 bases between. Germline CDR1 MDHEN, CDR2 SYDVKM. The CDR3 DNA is TGTGCCAGCAGCCTGCAAGGGGGGAACTACGAGCAGTACTTC. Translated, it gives CASSLQGGNYEQYF.

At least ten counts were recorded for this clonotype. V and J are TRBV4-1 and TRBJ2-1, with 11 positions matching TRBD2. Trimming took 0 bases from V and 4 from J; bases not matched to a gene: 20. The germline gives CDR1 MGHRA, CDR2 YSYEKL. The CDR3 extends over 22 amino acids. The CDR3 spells CASSQDFSGRLAGGLGYNEQFF. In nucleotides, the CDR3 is TGCGCCAGCAGCCAAGATTTTTCGGGGCGTCTAGCGGGAGGCCTTGGGTACAATGAGCAGTTCTTC.

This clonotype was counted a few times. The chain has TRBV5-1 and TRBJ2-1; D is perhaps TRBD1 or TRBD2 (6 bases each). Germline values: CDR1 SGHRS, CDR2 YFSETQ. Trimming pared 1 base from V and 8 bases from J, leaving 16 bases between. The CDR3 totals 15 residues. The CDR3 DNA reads TGCGCCAGCAGCTTGTCGGCTACCGGGGGCTATGAGCAGTTCTTC. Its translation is CASSLSATGGYEQFF.

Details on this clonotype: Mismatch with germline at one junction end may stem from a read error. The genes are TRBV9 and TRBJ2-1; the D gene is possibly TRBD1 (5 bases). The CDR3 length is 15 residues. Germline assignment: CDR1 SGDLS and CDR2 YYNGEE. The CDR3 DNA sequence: TGTGCCAGCAGCGCCCAGGGTTACTCCAACAATGAGCAGTTCTTC. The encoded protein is CASSAQGYSNNEQFF.

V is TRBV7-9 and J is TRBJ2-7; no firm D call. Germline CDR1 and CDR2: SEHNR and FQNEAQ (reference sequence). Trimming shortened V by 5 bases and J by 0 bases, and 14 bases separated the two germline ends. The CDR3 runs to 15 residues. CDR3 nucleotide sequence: TGTGCCAGCAGCCCCCGGCAACGCAGCTCCTACGAGCAGTACTTC. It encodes CASSPRQRSSYEQYF.

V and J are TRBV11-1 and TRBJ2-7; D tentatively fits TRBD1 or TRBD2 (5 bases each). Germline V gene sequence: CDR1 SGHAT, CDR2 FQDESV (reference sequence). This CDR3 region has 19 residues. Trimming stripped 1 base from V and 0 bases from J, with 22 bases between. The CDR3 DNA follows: TGTGCCAGCAGCTTAGACGTCGAGATTCTGGGGACCCTCTCCTACGAGCAGTACTTC. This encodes CASSLDVEILGTLSYEQYF.

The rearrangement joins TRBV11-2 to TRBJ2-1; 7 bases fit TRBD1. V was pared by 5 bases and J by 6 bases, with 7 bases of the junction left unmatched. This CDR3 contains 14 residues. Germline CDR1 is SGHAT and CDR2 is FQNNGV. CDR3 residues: CASSPNTGVNEQFF. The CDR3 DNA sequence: TGTGCCAGCAGCCCTAACACAGGGGTCAATGAGCAGTTCTTC. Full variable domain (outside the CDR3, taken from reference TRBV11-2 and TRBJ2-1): EAGVAQSPRYKIIEKRQSVAFWCNPISGHATLYWYQQILGQGPKLLIQFQNNGVVDDSQLPKDRFSAERLKGVDSTLKIQPAKLEDSAVYLCASSPNTGVNEQFFGPGTRLTVL.

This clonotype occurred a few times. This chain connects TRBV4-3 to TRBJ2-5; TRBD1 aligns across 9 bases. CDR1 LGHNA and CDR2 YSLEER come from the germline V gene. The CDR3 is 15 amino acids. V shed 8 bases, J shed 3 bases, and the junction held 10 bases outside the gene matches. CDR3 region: CASGLGTGIEETQYF. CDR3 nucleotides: TGCGCCAGCGGATTAGGGACAGGGATAGAAGAGACCCAGTACTTC.

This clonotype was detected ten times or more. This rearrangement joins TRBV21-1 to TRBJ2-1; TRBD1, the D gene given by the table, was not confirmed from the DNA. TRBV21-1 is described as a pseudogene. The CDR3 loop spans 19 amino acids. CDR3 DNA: TGTGCCAGCAGCCTCCGGAACAGGAGGACTGACAACTCCTACAATGAGCAGTTCTTC. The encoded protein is CASSLRNRRTDNSYNEQFF.

The CDR3 sequence: CSVVKSVNEQFF. In DNA, the CDR3 is TGCAGCGTTGTGAAGAGCGTCAATGAGCAGTTCTTC. This chain joins TRBV29-1 and TRBJ2-1; D unresolved. This CDR3 contains 12 residues. Germline V gene lookup returns CDR1 SQVTM and CDR2 ANQGSEA. V gave up 4 bases and J gave up 6 bases, with 10 bases separating them.

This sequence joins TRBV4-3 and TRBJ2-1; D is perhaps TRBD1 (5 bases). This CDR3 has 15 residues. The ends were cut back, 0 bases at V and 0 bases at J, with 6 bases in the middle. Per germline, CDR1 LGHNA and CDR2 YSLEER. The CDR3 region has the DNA TGCGCCAGCAGCCAAGATGACAGCTCCTACAATGAGCAGTTCTTC. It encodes CASSQDDSSYNEQFF.

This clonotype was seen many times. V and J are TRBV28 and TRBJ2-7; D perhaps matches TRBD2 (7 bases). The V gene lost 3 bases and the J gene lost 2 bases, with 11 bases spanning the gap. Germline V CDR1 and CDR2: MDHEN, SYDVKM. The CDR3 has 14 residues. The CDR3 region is CASSFRRGPYEQYF. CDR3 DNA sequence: TGTGCCAGCAGTTTTAGGCGGGGGCCCTACGAGCAGTACTTC.

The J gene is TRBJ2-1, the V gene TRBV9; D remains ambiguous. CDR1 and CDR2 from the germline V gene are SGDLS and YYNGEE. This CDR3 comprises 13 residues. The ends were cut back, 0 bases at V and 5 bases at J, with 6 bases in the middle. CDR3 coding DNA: TGTGCCAGCAGCGTAGTTCCCGACAATGAGCAGTTCTTC. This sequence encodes CASSVVPDNEQFF. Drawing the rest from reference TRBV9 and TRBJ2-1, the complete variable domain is DSGVTQTPKHLITATGQRVTLRCSPRSGDLSVYWYQQSLDQGLQFLIQYYNGEERAKGNILERFSAQQFPDLHSELNLSSLELGDSALYFCASSVVPDNEQFFGPGTRLTVL.

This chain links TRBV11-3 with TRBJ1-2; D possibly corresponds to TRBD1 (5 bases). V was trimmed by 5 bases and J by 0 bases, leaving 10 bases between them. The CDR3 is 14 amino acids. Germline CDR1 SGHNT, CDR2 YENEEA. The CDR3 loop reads CASSAGPTNYGYTF. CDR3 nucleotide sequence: TGTGCCAGCAGCGCGGGACCTACTAACTATGGCTACACCTTC.

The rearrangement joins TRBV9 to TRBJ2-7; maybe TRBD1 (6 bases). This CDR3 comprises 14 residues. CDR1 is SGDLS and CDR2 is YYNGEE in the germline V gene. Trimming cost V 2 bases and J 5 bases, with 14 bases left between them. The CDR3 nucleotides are TGTGCCAGCAGCGTGGGGACATATTTAGACGAGCAGTACTTC. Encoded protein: CASSVGTYLDEQYF.

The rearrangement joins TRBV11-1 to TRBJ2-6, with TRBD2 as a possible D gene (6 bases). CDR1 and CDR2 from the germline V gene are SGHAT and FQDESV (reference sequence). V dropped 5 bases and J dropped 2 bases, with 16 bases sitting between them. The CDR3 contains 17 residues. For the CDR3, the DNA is TGTGCCAGCAGCCTCAGGCCCGGCGGGGCTGGGGCCAACGTCCTGACTTTC. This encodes CASSLRPGGAGANVLTF.

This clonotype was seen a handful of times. CDR3 bases: TGCAGCGTTGGCGGGACTGCCGGGGAGCTGTTTTTT. It encodes CSVGGTAGELFF. The V and J genes are TRBV29-1 and TRBJ2-2; perhaps TRBD2 as D (6 bases). CDR3 length: 12 amino acids. V lost 4 bases and J lost 6, with 9 bases in between. Germline V CDR1 and CDR2: SQVTM, ANQGSEA.

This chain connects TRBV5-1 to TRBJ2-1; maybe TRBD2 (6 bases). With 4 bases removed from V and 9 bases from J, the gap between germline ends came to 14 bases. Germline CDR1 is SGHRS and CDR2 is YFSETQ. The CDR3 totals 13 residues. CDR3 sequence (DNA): TGCGCCAGCAGCGAAAGGAGGGCCGCTGAGCAGTTCTTC. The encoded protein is CASSERRAAEQFF. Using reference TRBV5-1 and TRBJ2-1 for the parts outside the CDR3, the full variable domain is KAGVTQTPRYLIKTRGQQVTLSCSPISGHRSVSWYQQTPGQGLQFLFEYFSETQRNKGNFPGRFSGRQFSNSRSEMNVSTLELGDSALYLCASSERRAAEQFFGPGTRLTVL.

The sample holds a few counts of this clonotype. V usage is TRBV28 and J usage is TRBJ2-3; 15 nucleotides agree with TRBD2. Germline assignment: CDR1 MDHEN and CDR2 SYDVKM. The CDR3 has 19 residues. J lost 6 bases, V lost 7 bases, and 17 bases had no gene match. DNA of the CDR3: TGTGCCAGCACCTCAAACGGGGTCGGACTAGCGGGAGGGTGGGATACGCAGTATTTT. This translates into CASTSNGVGLAGGWDTQYF.

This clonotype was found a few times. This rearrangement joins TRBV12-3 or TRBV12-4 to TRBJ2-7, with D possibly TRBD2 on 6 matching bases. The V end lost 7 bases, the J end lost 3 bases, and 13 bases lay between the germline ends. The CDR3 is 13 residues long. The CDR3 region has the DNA TGTGCCAGCATCCCCCGGGACTTCTACGAGCAGTACTTC. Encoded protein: CASIPRDFYEQYF.